Below, one TCR beta chain is given with its context. These data come from a study of Ad26.COV2.S vaccination and SARS-CoV-2 variants. Libraries were prepared by immunoSEQ multiplex PCR; TCRdb keeps only in-frame clonotypes and omits some of them. The sample shows 400,000 to 450,000 clones, 90% of them seen only once. The treatment is: roughly 20 received Ad26.COV2.S at low or high dose, single or two shots; about 5 received placebo; per-sample allocation not given. Day 63 after the first vaccine or placebo injection was the time point for sampling. Ad26.COV2.S expressed prefusion-stabilized spike from the original Wuhan strain. Germline CDR1 SGHNT, CDR2 YYREEE (reference sequence). V dropped 2 bases and J dropped 5; count of bases not matched to a gene: 8. The CDR3 is 15 residues long.

The sequencing used peripheral blood, collected in a trial of Ad26.COV2.S vaccine versus placebo. The chain uses TRBV5-4 and TRBJ2-7; 9 nucleotides line up with TRBD1. The TCR comes from a person between 18 and 65 years old who received the Ad26.COV2.S COVID-19 vaccine or a placebo. CDR3 bases: TGTGCCAGCAGCTTATCCGGGACAGGGTTGAACGAGCAGTACTTC. Residues: CASSLSGTGLNEQYF.